Listed below are T cell receptor beta chains from one sample, sequenced in a study of T cell responses to AZD1222 COVID-19 vaccine. Data came from immunoSEQ multiplex PCR; TCRdb stores just in-frame clones and leaves some out. The sample has 85,000 to 90,000 clones, roughly nine tenths seen once. This material consisted of peripheral blood, taken 28 days after the second AZD1222 dose. Receptors originate from an adult who received the AZD1222 COVID-19 vaccine. The CDR3 runs from the conserved cysteine through the conserved F or W. Each record gives: clone size, D gene, J gene, V gene, CDR3 protein, CDR3 DNA. D genes are given only for firm matches. Rows may omit the clone size; those that give it use once, few, many or a size class.

-,TRBD1,TRBJ2-7,TRBV6-1,CASSDGTGGFYEQYF,TGTGCCAGCAGTGATGGGACAGGGGGCTTCTACGAGCAGTACTTC
-,-,TRBJ1-3,TRBV3-1/TRBV3-2,CASSQGGGNTIYF,TGTGCCAGCAGCCAAGGGGGAGGGAACACCATATATTTT
-,-,TRBJ1-1,TRBV12-3/TRBV12-4,CASSLTGNTEAFF,TGTGCCAGCAGTCTCACAGGGAACACTGAAGCTTTCTTT
-,TRBD1,TRBJ2-7,TRBV29-1,CSVSSGTGGYEQYF,TGCAGCGTTTCCTCCGGGACAGGGGGCTACGAGCAGTACTTC
-,-,TRBJ2-5,TRBV7-7,CASSSRGADQETQYF,TGTGCCAGCAGCTCCCGCGGGGCGGACCAAGAGACCCAGTACTTC
-,-,TRBJ2-5,TRBV18,CASSPEQGRSETQYF,TGTGCCAGCTCACCCGAACAGGGGAGGTCTGAGACCCAGTACTTC
-,TRBD1,TRBJ2-5,TRBV29-1,CSVEWTGVGETQYF,TGCAGCGTTGAGTGGACAGGGGTAGGGGAGACCCAGTACTTC
-,-,TRBJ2-7,TRBV7-9,CASSLATTLYEQYF,TGTGCCAGCAGCTTAGCGACAACTCTCTACGAGCAGTACTTC
-,TRBD2,TRBJ2-2,TRBV7-2,CASSRKGLAGLRDTGELFF,TGTGCCAGCAGCCGCAAGGGACTAGCGGGGCTCCGGGACACCGGGGAGCTGTTTTTT
-,-,TRBJ1-1,TRBV6-5,CASFFHSGSGTEAFF,TGTGCCAGCTTCTTTCACTCGGGGAGTGGCACTGAAGCTTTCTTT
-,TRBD2,TRBJ2-1,TRBV7-9,CASSLGLRLAGNNEQFF,TGTGCCAGCAGCTTAGGACTACGGCTAGCGGGGAACAATGAGCAGTTCTTC
-,-,TRBJ1-5,TRBV7-6,CASSLNQPQHF,TGTGCCAGCAGCCTAAATCAGCCCCAGCATTTT
-,-,TRBJ2-2,TRBV5-1,CASSLGDTNTGELFF,TGCGCCAGCAGCTTAGGGGATACGAACACCGGGGAGCTGTTTTTT
-,TRBD1,TRBJ2-2,TRBV5-1,CASSLGDRAGTGELFF,TGCGCCAGCAGCTTGGGCGACAGGGCGGGCACCGGGGAGCTGTTTTTT
once,-,TRBJ2-6,TRBV7-8,CASSLRIRTHSGANVLTF,TGTGCCAGCAGCTTGAGGATCAGGACTCACTCTGGGGCCAACGTCCTGACTTTC
-,-,TRBJ2-1,TRBV12-3/TRBV12-4,CASSLGQNNEQFF,TGTGCCAGCAGTTTGGGGCAGAACAATGAGCAGTTCTTC
-,TRBD1,TRBJ2-2,TRBV7-8,CASSGRTGAGELFF,TGTGCCAGCAGCGGGAGGACAGGGGCCGGGGAGCTGTTTTTT
-,-,TRBJ1-5,TRBV18,CASSPWDRNQPQHF,TGTGCCAGCTCACCATGGGATAGAAATCAGCCCCAGCATTTT
-,-,TRBJ1-4,TRBV3-1/TRBV3-2,CASSQDSSANEKLFF,TGTGCCAGCAGCCAAGATTCCTCAGCTAATGAAAAACTGTTTTTT
-,-,TRBJ1-6,TRBV19,CASSSDRRQNSPLHF,TGTGCCAGTAGTAGTGACCGACGACAAAATTCACCCCTCCACTTT
-,TRBD1,TRBJ1-4,TRBV5-1,CASSGTTGGASEKLFF,TGCGCCAGCAGCGGGACGACAGGGGGCGCTTCTGAAAAACTGTTTTTT
once,TRBD1,TRBJ1-5,TRBV2,CATSSGQGNQPQHF,TGTGCCACCTCTAGTGGACAGGGGAATCAGCCCCAGCATTTT
-,TRBD1,TRBJ1-2,TRBV20-1,CSAGTGLLYTF,TGCAGTGCCGGGACAGGGTTACTCTACACCTTC
-,-,TRBJ2-7,TRBV4-1,CASSQTQTLSYEQYF,TGCGCCAGCAGCCAAACCCAGACTCTCTCCTACGAGCAGTACTTC
-,-,TRBJ1-3,TRBV4-1,CASSQLQSRSGNTIYF,TGCGCCAGCAGCCAGTTACAGTCCCGCTCTGGAAACACCATATATTTT
-,-,TRBJ2-3,TRBV18,CASSPADTQYF,TGTGCCAGCTCACCAGCAGATACGCAGTATTTT
-,TRBD1,TRBJ1-1,TRBV5-1,CASSSGTGGTEAFF,TGCGCCAGCAGTTCCGGGACAGGGGGCACTGAAGCTTTCTTT
-,-,TRBJ1-1,TRBV19,CAISRGDTQGGTEAFF,TGTGCCATCTCACGAGGGGATACTCAGGGTGGCACTGAAGCTTTCTTT
-,-,TRBJ2-3,TRBV19,CASSIQAESTDTQYF,TGTGCCAGTAGTATCCAAGCGGAGAGCACAGATACGCAGTATTTT
-,-,TRBJ1-1,TRBV18,CASSQQKANEAFF,TGTGCCAGCTCCCAACAGAAGGCGAATGAAGCTTTCTTT
-,-,TRBJ1-6,TRBV11-2,CASSITGNSNSPLHF,TGTGCCAGCAGCATAACAGGGAATAGTAATTCACCCCTCCACTTT
-,-,TRBJ1-1,TRBV5-1,CASSTDDGPSLNTEAFF,TGCGCCAGCAGCACTGACGATGGTCCCTCTTTGAACACTGAAGCTTTCTTT
-,-,TRBJ1-1,TRBV6-1,CASSEVSGRSTEAFF,TGTGCCAGCAGTGAAGTCTCCGGGAGGTCCACTGAAGCTTTCTTT
-,-,TRBJ1-1,TRBV18,CASSPPQSEAFF,TGTGCCAGCTCACCACCGCAGTCTGAAGCTTTCTTT
-,-,TRBJ1-2,TRBV5-1,CASSLDAGHARRYGYTF,TGCGCCAGCAGCTTGGACGCGGGTCACGCCAGGAGGTATGGCTACACCTTC
-,TRBD1,TRBJ1-5,TRBV7-2,CASSLGDRVSNQPQHF,TGTGCCAGCAGCTTAGGGGACAGGGTCTCCAATCAGCCCCAGCATTTT
-,-,TRBJ2-1,TRBV3-1/TRBV3-2,CASSRNSRSYNEQFF,TGTGCCAGCAGCCGGAACAGCCGTTCCTACAATGAGCAGTTCTTC
-,TRBD1,TRBJ2-7,TRBV18,CASSPGTGPYEQYF,TGTGCCAGCTCACCAGGGACAGGCCCCTACGAGCAGTACTTC
-,-,TRBJ2-1,TRBV2,CASRWDSYNEQFF,TGTGCCAGCAGATGGGACTCTTACAATGAGCAGTTCTTC
-,TRBD1,TRBJ2-4,TRBV19,CASSIRLTGVNIQYF,TGTGCCAGTAGTATAAGGTTGACAGGGGTCAACATTCAGTACTTC
few,-,TRBJ1-4,TRBV18,CASSPRSIATNEKLFF,TGTGCCAGCTCACCAAGGTCCATAGCAACTAATGAAAAACTGTTTTTT
-,TRBD2,TRBJ2-1,TRBV5-4,CASTRTSGAPEEQFF,TGTGCCAGCACCAGGACTAGCGGGGCCCCTGAGGAGCAGTTCTTC
-,-,TRBJ1-4,TRBV12-3/TRBV12-4,CASSLGVWEKLFF,TGTGCCAGCAGTTTAGGGGTTTGGGAAAAACTGTTTTTT
-,TRBD2,TRBJ2-3,TRBV7-7,CASSATFAGGTDTQYF,TGTGCCAGCAGCGCGACGTTCGCGGGGGGCACAGATACGCAGTATTTT
once,-,TRBJ2-1,TRBV18,CASSRTVLSYNEQFF,TGTGCCAGCTCACGGACGGTACTTTCCTACAATGAGCAGTTCTTC
-,TRBD2,TRBJ2-1,TRBV18,CASSPISGTSSYNEQFF,TGTGCCAGCTCACCCATCAGCGGGACGAGCTCCTACAATGAGCAGTTCTTC
-,-,TRBJ1-5,TRBV2,CASTILYGQPQHF,TGTGCCAGCACTATCTTATACGGGCAGCCCCAGCATTTT
-,-,TRBJ1-1,TRBV10-2,CASSATGNTEAFF,TGCGCCAGCAGTGCGACAGGGAACACTGAAGCTTTCTTT
-,TRBD1,TRBJ1-1,TRBV23-1,CASSQSRGHTEAFF,TGCGCCAGCAGTCAATCTAGGGGGCACACTGAAGCTTTCTTT
-,-,TRBJ1-6,TRBV30,CAWSAGLYSPLHF,TGTGCCTGGAGCGCTGGGTTGTACTCACCCCTCCACTTT